This entry lists 2 T cell receptor beta chains sequenced from one sample in a study of cytomegalovirus exposure and HLA in healthy donors. The PCR made use of 60 Vbeta and 13 Jbeta primers. The protocol was immunoSEQ multiplex PCR, while the TCRdb copy is restricted to in-frame clones and leaves out a portion. The table lists approximately 160,000 clones, roughly 71% of them singletons. The specimen was PBMCs. The source is a woman between 50 and 59 years old in good health and CMV-seropositive.

This sequence joins TRBV6-5 and TRBJ1-6, with D possibly TRBD1 on 5 matching bases. Germline loops: CDR1 MNHEY, CDR2 SVGAGI. The CDR3 is 12 amino acids. Trimming cost V 8 bases and J 8 bases, with 10 bases left between them. CDR3 DNA: TGTGCCAGCCGCGGGGGAGATTCACCCCTCCACTTT. This codes for CASRGGDSPLHF.

The table lists this clone with a few counts. The CDR3 is CASSLATGNRKAFF. DNA of the CDR3: TGTGCCAGCAGCTTAGCTACAGGGAATAGGAAAGCTTTCTTT. The genes are TRBV7-9 and TRBJ1-1, with a tentative D call TRBD1 (6 bases). This CDR3 spans 14 amino acids. The germline V gene encodes CDR1 SEHNR and CDR2 FQNEAQ (reference sequence). V lost 0 bases, J lost 9 bases, and 14 bases lay in between.